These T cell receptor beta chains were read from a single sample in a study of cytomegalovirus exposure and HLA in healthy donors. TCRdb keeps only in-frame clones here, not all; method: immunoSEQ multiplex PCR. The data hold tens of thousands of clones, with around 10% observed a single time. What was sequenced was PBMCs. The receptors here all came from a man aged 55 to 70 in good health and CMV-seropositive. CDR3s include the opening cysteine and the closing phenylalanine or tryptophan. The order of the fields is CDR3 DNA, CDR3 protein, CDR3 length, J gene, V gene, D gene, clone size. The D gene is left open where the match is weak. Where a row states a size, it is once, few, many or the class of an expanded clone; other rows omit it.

cdr3_nt: TGTGCCAGCAGTGAAAGGGGCAACTATGGCTACACCTTC; cdr3_aa: CASSERGNYGYTF; cdr3_length: 13; j_call: TRBJ1-2; v_call: TRBV6-1; d_call: -; clone_size: few
cdr3_nt: TGTGCCAGCAGTCCTTCTAGCGGAGTTTCCTACGAGCAGTACTTC; cdr3_aa: CASSPSSGVSYEQYF; cdr3_length: 15; j_call: TRBJ2-7; v_call: TRBV6-5; d_call: TRBD2; clone_size: -
cdr3_nt: TGTGCCAGTGGGCAGGGGGCGCCCGGCTACACCTTC; cdr3_aa: CASGQGAPGYTF; cdr3_length: 12; j_call: TRBJ1-2; v_call: TRBV19; d_call: TRBD1; clone_size: few
cdr3_nt: TGTGCCAGTAGTATTGGTAGCGGGGGCTCCTCTAGCACAGATACGCAGTATTTT; cdr3_aa: CASSIGSGGSSSTDTQYF; cdr3_length: 18; j_call: TRBJ2-3; v_call: TRBV19; d_call: TRBD2; clone_size: few
cdr3_nt: TGTGCCAGCAGCTTGGGAGGAGGGGCGAACACAGATACGCAGTATTTT; cdr3_aa: CASSLGGGANTDTQYF; cdr3_length: 16; j_call: TRBJ2-3; v_call: TRBV5-8; d_call: -; clone_size: -
cdr3_nt: TGCAGCACGAGGGAGCGCAAGGATGAGCAGTTCTTC; cdr3_aa: CSTRERKDEQFF; cdr3_length: 12; j_call: TRBJ2-1; v_call: TRBV29-1; d_call: -; clone_size: few
cdr3_nt: TGTGCCAGCAGCCGATGGCCGGGACAGGGGGTCGGTGAGCAGTTCTTC; cdr3_aa: CASSRWPGQGVGEQFF; cdr3_length: 16; j_call: TRBJ2-1; v_call: TRBV5-6; d_call: TRBD1; clone_size: few
cdr3_nt: TGTGCCAGCACTCCACAGGTTAATCAGCCCCAGCATTTT; cdr3_aa: CASTPQVNQPQHF; cdr3_length: 13; j_call: TRBJ1-5; v_call: TRBV6-1; d_call: -; clone_size: few
cdr3_nt: TGCGCCAGCAGCCAAGTGATCAAGTCGGGGACCGGGGAGCTGTTTTTT; cdr3_aa: CASSQVIKSGTGELFF; cdr3_length: 16; j_call: TRBJ2-2; v_call: TRBV4-1; d_call: -; clone_size: -
cdr3_nt: TGTGCCACCAGCAGAAATAGCGGGAGCTCCTACAATGAGCAGTTCTTC; cdr3_aa: CATSRNSGSSYNEQFF; cdr3_length: 16; j_call: TRBJ2-1; v_call: TRBV15; d_call: TRBD2; clone_size: -
cdr3_nt: TGCAGCGTTGAAGATCACGGGGGTATGAACACTGAAGCTTTCTTT; cdr3_aa: CSVEDHGGMNTEAFF; cdr3_length: 15; j_call: TRBJ1-1; v_call: TRBV29-1; d_call: -; clone_size: few
cdr3_nt: TGTGCCAGCAGTTCCGGGACAGGGGTTGCCGATCAGCCCCAGCATTTT; cdr3_aa: CASSSGTGVADQPQHF; cdr3_length: 16; j_call: TRBJ1-5; v_call: TRBV28; d_call: TRBD1; clone_size: -
cdr3_nt: TGTGCCAGCAGTGAAAGGGACAGACTCAATGAGCAGTTCTTC; cdr3_aa: CASSERDRLNEQFF; cdr3_length: 14; j_call: TRBJ2-1; v_call: TRBV6-1; d_call: TRBD1; clone_size: -
cdr3_nt: TGTGCCAGCAGTGAAGGACAGGTACAAGAGACCCAGTACTTC; cdr3_aa: CASSEGQVQETQYF; cdr3_length: 14; j_call: TRBJ2-5; v_call: TRBV2; d_call: -; clone_size: few
cdr3_nt: TGCAGCGTTAGAGAACGGGAGGCCTACAATGAGCAGTTCTTC; cdr3_aa: CSVREREAYNEQFF; cdr3_length: 14; j_call: TRBJ2-1; v_call: TRBV29-1; d_call: TRBD2; clone_size: -
cdr3_nt: TGTGCCAGCAGTTTTCAGGGGAATACGCAGTATTTT; cdr3_aa: CASSFQGNTQYF; cdr3_length: 12; j_call: TRBJ2-3; v_call: TRBV27; d_call: -; clone_size: few
cdr3_nt: TGTGCCAGCAGCGTAGTGACTAGCGGCTACAATGAGCAGTTCTTC; cdr3_aa: CASSVVTSGYNEQFF; cdr3_length: 15; j_call: TRBJ2-1; v_call: TRBV9; d_call: TRBD2; clone_size: -
cdr3_nt: TGTGCCAGCAGCACCCGATTCGACAGGGCCTACGAGCAGTACTTC; cdr3_aa: CASSTRFDRAYEQYF; cdr3_length: 15; j_call: TRBJ2-7; v_call: TRBV7-2; d_call: TRBD1; clone_size: few
cdr3_nt: TGTGCCAGCAGTGAATTATCCGCGGGGCAGGATACGCAGTATTTT; cdr3_aa: CASSELSAGQDTQYF; cdr3_length: 15; j_call: TRBJ2-3; v_call: TRBV6-1; d_call: -; clone_size: few
cdr3_nt: TGTGCCAGCTCACCCCTGGCCATAGGACAGCTGACCTCTGGAAACACCATATATTTT; cdr3_aa: CASSPLAIGQLTSGNTIYF; cdr3_length: 19; j_call: TRBJ1-3; v_call: TRBV18; d_call: -; clone_size: -
cdr3_nt: TGCGCCAGCAGCATTCAACCGGGACAAGAGACCCAGTACTTC; cdr3_aa: CASSIQPGQETQYF; cdr3_length: 14; j_call: TRBJ2-5; v_call: TRBV5-1; d_call: -; clone_size: few
cdr3_nt: TGCAGCGTTGAAGAGGTGACAGGGGCCTACGAGCAGTACTTC; cdr3_aa: CSVEEVTGAYEQYF; cdr3_length: 14; j_call: TRBJ2-7; v_call: TRBV29-1; d_call: TRBD1; clone_size: few
cdr3_nt: TGTGCCAGCAGAAGCGCGGGGGGCGCGGGTGAAAAACTGTTTTTT; cdr3_aa: CASRSAGGAGEKLFF; cdr3_length: 15; j_call: TRBJ1-4; v_call: TRBV5-4; d_call: -; clone_size: few
cdr3_nt: TGTGCCAGCAGCGCCAGGGGTCCCTATGGCTACACCTTC; cdr3_aa: CASSARGPYGYTF; cdr3_length: 13; j_call: TRBJ1-2; v_call: TRBV6-6; d_call: -; clone_size: -
cdr3_nt: TGTGCCAGTCGGAGACAGGGGAATGAGCAGTTCTTC; cdr3_aa: CASRRQGNEQFF; cdr3_length: 12; j_call: TRBJ2-1; v_call: TRBV19; d_call: TRBD1; clone_size: -
cdr3_nt: TGTGCCAGTAGTCGCGGTAGCGGGACGAACACAGATACGCAGTATTTT; cdr3_aa: CASSRGSGTNTDTQYF; cdr3_length: 16; j_call: TRBJ2-3; v_call: TRBV19; d_call: TRBD2; clone_size: -
cdr3_nt: TGTGCCAGCAGCGGTAGGACAGGGACCTACGAGCAGTACTTC; cdr3_aa: CASSGRTGTYEQYF; cdr3_length: 14; j_call: TRBJ2-7; v_call: TRBV9; d_call: TRBD1; clone_size: few
cdr3_nt: TGTGCCAGCAGTCCAGATCTGGGGGCGAACACTGAAGCTTTCTTT; cdr3_aa: CASSPDLGANTEAFF; cdr3_length: 15; j_call: TRBJ1-1; v_call: TRBV6-5; d_call: -; clone_size: -
cdr3_nt: TGTGCCAGCAGCGGGCGACTAGCGGGGTCGCTTGATACGCAGTATTTT; cdr3_aa: CASSGRLAGSLDTQYF; cdr3_length: 16; j_call: TRBJ2-3; v_call: TRBV7-6; d_call: TRBD2; clone_size: few
cdr3_nt: TGTGCCAGCTCACCACCGGGACAGGGGGCCGGGGCCAACGTCCTGACTTTC; cdr3_aa: CASSPPGQGAGANVLTF; cdr3_length: 17; j_call: TRBJ2-6; v_call: TRBV18; d_call: TRBD1; clone_size: -
cdr3_nt: TGTGCCAGCAGTCAGGGGGCGCGGGGGAACACTGAAGCTTTCTTT; cdr3_aa: CASSQGARGNTEAFF; cdr3_length: 15; j_call: TRBJ1-1; v_call: TRBV6-5; d_call: TRBD1; clone_size: -
cdr3_nt: TGTGCCAGCTCACCGGACAAGAACACTGAAGCTTTCTTT; cdr3_aa: CASSPDKNTEAFF; cdr3_length: 13; j_call: TRBJ1-1; v_call: TRBV18; d_call: -; clone_size: few
cdr3_nt: TGTGCCAGTAGTACACAACACACAGGGATTAGCAATCAGCCCCAGCATTTT; cdr3_aa: CASSTQHTGISNQPQHF; cdr3_length: 17; j_call: TRBJ1-5; v_call: TRBV19; d_call: -; clone_size: -
cdr3_nt: TGCGCCAGCAGCCAAGATCAGAGGGCCCTCATCTATAATTCACCCCTCCACTTT; cdr3_aa: CASSQDQRALIYNSPLHF; cdr3_length: 18; j_call: TRBJ1-6; v_call: TRBV4-1; d_call: -; clone_size: -
cdr3_nt: TGTGCCAGCAGTTTAGCCAGCTATGGCTACACCTTC; cdr3_aa: CASSLASYGYTF; cdr3_length: 12; j_call: TRBJ1-2; v_call: TRBV28; d_call: -; clone_size: -
cdr3_nt: TGTGCCTGGATTCCTCGGGAGTCTAATGAAAAACTGTTTTTT; cdr3_aa: CAWIPRESNEKLFF; cdr3_length: 14; j_call: TRBJ1-4; v_call: TRBV30; d_call: -; clone_size: -
cdr3_nt: TGCGCCAGCAGCTTGGGACAGGGGCCCTACAGTGAGCAGTTCTTC; cdr3_aa: CASSLGQGPYSEQFF; cdr3_length: 15; j_call: TRBJ2-1; v_call: TRBV5-1; d_call: TRBD1; clone_size: -
cdr3_nt: TGTGCCTGGAGTGTAGGGGGCGAGCAGTACTTC; cdr3_aa: CAWSVGGEQYF; cdr3_length: 11; j_call: TRBJ2-7; v_call: TRBV30; d_call: -; clone_size: few
cdr3_nt: TGTGCTGCCCAGGGGGGTAATGAAAAACTGTTTTTT; cdr3_aa: CAAQGGNEKLFF; cdr3_length: 12; j_call: TRBJ1-4; v_call: TRBV10-3; d_call: TRBD1; clone_size: few
cdr3_nt: TGTGCCAGCAGCGTACAGGGGGCAGATACGCAGTATTTT; cdr3_aa: CASSVQGADTQYF; cdr3_length: 13; j_call: TRBJ2-3; v_call: TRBV5-4; d_call: TRBD1; clone_size: -
cdr3_nt: TGTGCCAGCAGCAATCGGGGACAGGGGGCACAGTTGAACTATGGCTACACCTTC; cdr3_aa: CASSNRGQGAQLNYGYTF; cdr3_length: 18; j_call: TRBJ1-2; v_call: TRBV21-1; d_call: -; clone_size: -
cdr3_nt: TGTGCCAGCAGCCTCCCCCAGGGGAACAATGAGCAGTTCTTC; cdr3_aa: CASSLPQGNNEQFF; cdr3_length: 14; j_call: TRBJ2-1; v_call: TRBV6-1; d_call: -; clone_size: few
cdr3_nt: TGTGCCAGCAACCACGGGACAGCGAACACCGGGGAGCTGTTTTTT; cdr3_aa: CASNHGTANTGELFF; cdr3_length: 15; j_call: TRBJ2-2; v_call: TRBV5-6; d_call: TRBD1; clone_size: few
cdr3_nt: TGTGCCAGCCTACGGACAGCAAACACTGAAGCTTTCTTT; cdr3_aa: CASLRTANTEAFF; cdr3_length: 13; j_call: TRBJ1-1; v_call: TRBV6-6; d_call: -; clone_size: few
cdr3_nt: TGTGCCAGCAGCCCCCGGACAACAGGGGACTATGGCTACACCTTC; cdr3_aa: CASSPRTTGDYGYTF; cdr3_length: 15; j_call: TRBJ1-2; v_call: TRBV7-2; d_call: TRBD1; clone_size: -
cdr3_nt: TGTGCCAGCAGTGCTAGCGGTGGCAGTGAGCAGTTCTTC; cdr3_aa: CASSASGGSEQFF; cdr3_length: 13; j_call: TRBJ2-1; v_call: TRBV6-1; d_call: TRBD2; clone_size: -
cdr3_nt: TGTGCCAGCAGTGAAGCGTCTGGTCTAGCACTGTACGAGCAGTACTTC; cdr3_aa: CASSEASGLALYEQYF; cdr3_length: 16; j_call: TRBJ2-7; v_call: TRBV6-1; d_call: -; clone_size: -
cdr3_nt: TGTGCCAGCAGTTTAGGGGGCTTGACTGAAGCTTTCTTT; cdr3_aa: CASSLGGLTEAFF; cdr3_length: 13; j_call: TRBJ1-1; v_call: TRBV27; d_call: -; clone_size: -
cdr3_nt: TGTGCCAGCAGCTTAGTCGGGGGACAGGCCGGACAGCCCCAGCATTTT; cdr3_aa: CASSLVGGQAGQPQHF; cdr3_length: 16; j_call: TRBJ1-5; v_call: TRBV7-8; d_call: TRBD1; clone_size: -
cdr3_nt: TGTGCCAGCAGCCCCGGGGGGGGCGTGGGAAAACTGTTTTTT; cdr3_aa: CASSPGGGVGKLFF; cdr3_length: 14; j_call: TRBJ1-4; v_call: TRBV6-5; d_call: -; clone_size: -
cdr3_nt: TGTGCCAGCAGCGCCCGGGGACAGCCGAACACTGAAGCTTTCTTT; cdr3_aa: CASSARGQPNTEAFF; cdr3_length: 15; j_call: TRBJ1-1; v_call: TRBV9; d_call: TRBD1; clone_size: -
cdr3_nt: TGTGCCAGCAGTTACCAAACAGTGGTCTATAATTCACCCCTCCACTTT; cdr3_aa: CASSYQTVVYNSPLHF; cdr3_length: 16; j_call: TRBJ1-6; v_call: TRBV6-6; d_call: -; clone_size: -
cdr3_nt: TGTGCCAGCAGCTTATACGGGGATGGCTACGAGCAGTACTTC; cdr3_aa: CASSLYGDGYEQYF; cdr3_length: 14; j_call: TRBJ2-7; v_call: TRBV7-9; d_call: -; clone_size: few